These T cell receptor beta chains were read from a single sample in a study of T-cell memory formation after mild COVID-19. TCRdb recomputed calls from the 5' RACE reads with MiXCR, one row per CDR3 protein. Among around 320,000 distinct CDR3 sequences listed, approximately 19% were seen once. The source material was PBMCs or a T cell subset sorted from them (not recorded which). The source is a man aged 18 to 35 who had mild COVID-19 (a few samples of this study predate the infection). Cell type and time point are not known. The CDR3 runs from the conserved cysteine through the conserved F or W. Each record gives: clone size, D gene, V gene, J gene, CDR3 protein, CDR3 DNA. The D gene is left open where the match is weak. Only some rows state a clone size, as once, few, many or a class for expanded clones.

few,TRBD2,TRBV5-1,TRBJ2-1,CASSPTSGGRNEQFF,TGCGCCAGCAGCCCCACTAGCGGGGGAAGGAATGAGCAGTTCTTC
many,TRBD1,TRBV28,TRBJ1-5,CASSSLRQGSNQPQHF,TGTGCCAGCAGTTCCCTCCGACAGGGTAGCAATCAGCCCCAGCATTTT
NA,TRBD2,TRBV28,TRBJ2-6,CASSLLRGAGANVLTF,TGTGCCAGCAGCCTCCTACGGGGGGCTGGGGCCAACGTCCTGACTTTC
many,NA,TRBV2,TRBJ1-1,CASALPGRLVRAFF,TGTGCCAGCGCTCTTCCGGGACGCCTGGTCCGGGCTTTCTTT
many,NA,TRBV5-6,TRBJ2-5,CASSSLVQETQYF,TGTGCCAGCAGCTCACTAGTGCAAGAGACCCAGTACTTC
few,NA,TRBV30,TRBJ1-1,CAWGQLNTEAFF,TGTGCCTGGGGACAATTGAACACTGAAGCTTTCTTT
NA,NA,TRBV18,TRBJ1-2,CASSPGPSNYGYTF,TGTGCCAGCTCACCAGGCCCTTCTAACTATGGCTACACCTTC
few,TRBD1,TRBV3-1,TRBJ2-4,CASSPMTGLGVDQYF,TGTGCCAGCAGCCCGATGACAGGGCTAGGGGTCGATCAGTACTTC
NA,NA,TRBV5-1,TRBJ1-1,CASSHRTDKNTEAFF,TGCGCCAGCAGCCACCGGACAGACAAGAACACTGAAGCTTTCTTT
NA,TRBD1,TRBV6-5,TRBJ2-2,CASSYSGQGTGELFF,TGTGCCAGCAGTTACTCGGGACAGGGAACCGGGGAGCTGTTTTTT
few,TRBD1,TRBV15,TRBJ2-7,CATSADRDHYEQYF,TGTGCCACCAGCGCGGACAGGGATCACTACGAGCAGTACTTC
NA,NA,TRBV3-1,TRBJ2-7,CASSHLARAYEQYF,TGTGCCAGCAGCCACTTGGCGCGGGCCTACGAGCAGTACTTC
NA,NA,TRBV5-1,TRBJ1-1,CATRPQMNTEAFF,TGCGCCACCCGACCCCAAATGAACACTGAAGCTTTCTTT
many,NA,TRBV4-3,TRBJ2-3,CASSQDWDGGGTDTQYF,TGCGCCAGCAGCCAAGATTGGGACGGCGGAGGCACAGATACGCAGTATTTT
few,NA,TRBV7-6,TRBJ1-3,CASSLEVDSGNTIYF,TGTGCCAGCAGCTTAGAGGTGGACTCTGGAAACACCATATATTTT
few,TRBD2,TRBV28,TRBJ2-5,CASRVYAGGPETQYF,TGTGCCAGCAGGGTCTATGCGGGGGGGCCCGAGACCCAGTACTTC
NA,TRBD1,TRBV5-1,TRBJ2-3,CASRQGMGTQYF,TGCGCCAGCAGACAGGGGATGGGTACGCAGTATTTT
NA,NA,TRBV6-2/TRBV6-3,TRBJ2-3,CATTGGGGADTQYF,TGTGCCACCACGGGGGGCGGGGGAGCAGATACGCAGTATTTT
NA,TRBD1,TRBV7-9,TRBJ2-3,CASSESGGGTDTQYF,TGTGCCAGCAGCGAATCAGGGGGCGGCACAGATACGCAGTATTTT
few,NA,TRBV6-2/TRBV6-3,TRBJ1-1,CASSYWGLNTEAFF,TGTGCCAGCAGTTACTGGGGCCTCAACACTGAAGCTTTCTTT
few,TRBD2,TRBV9,TRBJ2-3,CASSVGSGGAYTQYF,TGTGCCAGCAGCGTAGGTAGCGGGGGGGCGTATACGCAGTATTTT
NA,NA,TRBV25-1,TRBJ2-3,CASSPSYAPLTDTQYF,TGTGCCAGCAGCCCTTCCTATGCCCCGTTAACAGATACGCAGTATTTT
few,TRBD1,TRBV5-1,TRBJ1-1,CASSSGQGSSTEAFF,TGCGCCAGCAGCTCGGGACAGGGATCGAGCACTGAAGCTTTCTTT
NA,NA,TRBV5-1,TRBJ2-7,CASSLRQSEGEQYF,TGCGCCAGCAGCTTGAGGCAGTCGGAGGGCGAGCAGTACTTC
NA,NA,TRBV18,TRBJ1-2,CASSPRQEWGYTF,TGTGCCAGCTCACCTCGTCAGGAGTGGGGCTACACCTTC
NA,NA,TRBV4-2,TRBJ1-5,CASSQETAQNVQPQHF,TGTGCCAGCAGCCAAGAGACAGCTCAAAATGTTCAGCCCCAGCATTTT
NA,NA,TRBV15,TRBJ2-3,CATSRDVGLSAQYF,TGTGCCACCAGCAGAGATGTGGGGCTCTCCGCACAGTATTTT
many,NA,TRBV7-2,TRBJ2-5,CASSPGQGETQYF,TGTGCCAGCTCACCGGGGCAAGGAGAGACCCAGTACTTC
few,TRBD1,TRBV29-1,TRBJ2-2,CSVERVTGTNTGELFF,TGCAGCGTTGAAAGAGTGACAGGGACGAACACCGGGGAGCTGTTTTTT
NA,TRBD2,TRBV7-2,TRBJ2-3,CASSLRLAGGPITDTQYF,TGTGCCAGCAGCCTACGACTAGCGGGGGGGCCTATCACAGATACGCAGTATTTT